This T cell receptor (beta chain) was sequenced during a study of T cell responses to AZD1222 COVID-19 vaccine. About this clone: Its antigen is unknown.

CDR3 size: 14 residues. The V end was cut by 7 bases, the J end by 0 bases, with 10 bases between. Germline V gene lookup returns CDR1 LNHDA and CDR2 SQIVND (reference sequence). Study-wide results and caveats: Sampled repertoires all dated from after the peak T cell response. Clonal diversity was possibly underestimated, and the donors were mostly white British, with more females. Breadth and depth of Spike-specific TCRs rose after two AZD1222 doses.

Method: immunoSEQ multiplex PCR; TCRdb's copy keeps in-frame clones and lacks some. The sample shows 150,000 to 200,000 clones, almost 90% of them seen only once. The TCR originated in an adult who received the AZD1222 COVID-19 vaccine. The sample was peripheral blood, taken 28 days after the second AZD1222 dose. The genes are TRBV19 and TRBJ1-3; D is unresolved. CDR3 protein: CASMIRISGNTIYF. As DNA, the CDR3 is TGTGCCAGTATGATACGGATCTCTGGAAACACCATATATTTT.